The entry that follows covers one T cell receptor (beta chain) sequence. Its antigen is as yet unknown. The repertoire was sequenced with immunoSEQ multiplex PCR; TCRdb's copy has only in-frame clones and lacks some. The sample has about 190,000 clones; about 89% are singletons. The data stem from a study of T cell responses to AZD1222 COVID-19 vaccine. Points from the study as a whole: Repertoires were collected only later (after the peak T cell response had occurred). Donors were largely white British and mainly female; clonal diversity was possibly underestimated. Compared with day 0, the breadth and depth of the Spike-specific TCR repertoire rose significantly after two doses of AZD1222.

CDR3 length: 16 amino acids. Looked up from germline, CDR1 is SGHAT and CDR2 is FQNNGV. Trimming left V 5 bases short and J 2 bases short, with 18 bases between. This TCR was recovered from an adult in good health. The source was peripheral blood, collected on day 0 of MenACWY control vaccination. V is TRBV11-2 and J is TRBJ1-2, with D uncertain. CDR3 sequence (DNA): TGTGCCAGCAGCGTCCCTTTCAGAGGTATCAACTATGGCTACACCTTC. It yields the protein CASSVPFRGINYGYTF.